This T cell receptor (beta chain) was sequenced in a study of PD-1 blockade in classical Hodgkin lymphoma. Assay used: immunoSEQ multiplex PCR; TCRdb lists only in-frame clones, some missing. This table has some 110,000 clones, approximately 89% appearing once. Indicated time point: cycle 4 day 1 (C4D1), after more than 5 weeks of nivolumab. All patients relapsed after autologous stem cell transplantation, and brentuximab vedotin exposure varied. Classifying best responses yielded complete response, partial response or progressive disease. This clone was observed a single time. The material was peripheral blood mononuclear cells (PBMCs), obtained before the fourth cycle of nivolumab. The receptor was isolated from a human donor with classical Hodgkin lymphoma.

CDR3 sequence (DNA): TGTGCCAGCAGTGAAGCACAGGGATCCTACGAGCAGTACTTC. Translated, it gives CASSEAQGSYEQYF. V is TRBV6-1 and J is TRBJ2-7; tentatively, D is TRBD1 (6 bases). The CDR3 length is 14 residues. CDR1 and CDR2 (germline): MNHNS, SASEGT. V was pared by 0 bases and J by 1 base, with 7 bases between.